The 26 T cell receptor beta chains below were found in one sample sequenced in a study of T cell repertoires in cytomegalovirus infection. TCRdb ran MiXCR on the reads and lists one entry per CDR3 protein. This table holds roughly 100,000 distinct CDR3 sequences, 15% to 20% found once. The source material was PBMCs. The receptors stem from a human donor in good health (CMV status not recorded). Some clones in this sample may be carry-over from other donors' samples.

Note on this clonotype: With a much larger clone just one base away, this may be a read error. This chain uses TRBV20-1 with TRBJ1-2; TRBD1 matches 7 bases. The CDR3 has 11 residues. V lost 5 bases to trimming and J lost 9 bases; unmatched junction nucleotides: 6. Looked up from germline, CDR1 is DFQATT and CDR2 is SNEGSKA (reference sequence). The CDR3 region is CSAVTGLSYTF. CDR3 coding DNA: TGCAGTGCTGTGACAGGGTTGAGCTACACCTTC.

Remarks on this clonotype: Just one base apart from a much larger clone, this may be a read error. The V call is TRBV5-1, the J call TRBJ1-1; 8 positions agree with TRBD1. V lost 2 bases to trimming and J lost 8 bases; unmatched junction nucleotides: 11. Germline lookup yields CDR1 SGHRS and CDR2 YFSETQ. CDR3 length: 15 residues. CDR3 in amino acids: CASSFLTGTGAEAFF. The CDR3 nucleotides read TGCGCCAGCAGCTTTCTTACCGGGACAGGAGCAGAAGCTTTCTTT.

This clonotype was detected ten times or more. J is TRBJ2-3 and V is TRBV19; D is possibly TRBD1 (6 bases). This CDR3 spans 14 amino acids. With 3 bases removed from V and 4 bases from J, the gap between germline ends came to 11 bases. The germline gives CDR1 LNHDA, CDR2 SQIVND (reference sequence). The CDR3 region has the DNA TGTGCCAGTAGTATCCGGACAGCCTCAGATACGCAGTATTTT. Its translation: CASSIRTASDTQYF.

This clonotype was seen a few times. The rearrangement joins TRBV9 to TRBJ1-2, with unresolved D. V shed 3 bases and J shed 4 bases, with 13 bases lying between them. This CDR3 has 14 amino acids. Germline V lookup: CDR1 SGDLS, CDR2 YYNGEE. The CDR3 spells CASSAGSVGYGYTF. The CDR3 nucleotides are TGTGCCAGCAGCGCCGGGAGTGTTGGCTATGGCTACACCTTC. The variable domain in full, completed from reference TRBV9 and TRBJ1-2, reads DSGVTQTPKHLITATGQRVTLRCSPRSGDLSVYWYQQSLDQGLQFLIQYYNGEERAKGNILERFSAQQFPDLHSELNLSSLELGDSALYFCASSAGSVGYGYTFGSGTRLTVV.

The chain joins TRBV6-2 or TRBV6-3 to TRBJ2-5, with 8 bases aligning to TRBD2. Germline assignment: CDR1 MNHEY and CDR2 SVGEGT. The CDR3 is made up of 14 amino acids. Losses at the gene ends were 7 bases for V and 5 bases for J; bases not matched to a gene: 9. In DNA, the CDR3 is TGTGCCAGCACCGAAAGCGGGAGTGTGGAGACCCAGTACTTC. Translated, it gives CASTESGSVETQYF.

The count of this clonotype is one. This sequence joins TRBV30 and TRBJ2-6; D possibly corresponds to TRBD1 (6 bases). The CDR3 extends over 16 amino acids. V lost 1 base and J lost 0, with 10 bases in between. Germline lookup yields CDR1 GTSNPN and CDR2 SVGIG (reference sequence). CDR3 amino acids: CAWSEDSTSGANVLTF. The CDR3 region has the DNA TGTGCCTGGAGTGAGGACAGCACCTCTGGGGCCAACGTCCTGACTTTC.

This rearrangement joins TRBV19 to TRBJ2-7; tentative D call: TRBD1 (6 bases). V lost 5 bases to trimming and J lost 5 bases, with 22 bases between them. This CDR3 has 16 amino acids. Germline V CDR1 and CDR2: LNHDA, SQIVND (reference sequence). CDR3 region: CASSSPSTGSFDEQYF. CDR3 DNA: TGTGCCAGTAGTTCACCTTCGACAGGAAGCTTCGACGAGCAGTACTTC.

This clonotype has more than one count but fewer than ten. This chain connects TRBV10-3 to TRBJ2-2, with 12 bases that match TRBD1. The V segment lost 3 bases and the J segment 4 bases; nucleotides outside the gene matches: 3. The CDR3 length is 16 residues. Germline CDR1 ENHRY, CDR2 SYGVKD. CDR3 loop: CAISDPGQGATGELFF. In DNA form, the CDR3 reads TGTGCCATCAGTGATCCGGGACAGGGGGCCACCGGGGAGCTGTTTTTT.

This clonotype was seen repeatedly, ten times or more. This chain uses TRBV19 with TRBJ1-2; D is undetermined. CDR1 and CDR2 (germline): LNHDA, SQIVND (reference sequence). The CDR3 loop spans 12 amino acids. V was pared by 3 bases and J by 3 bases, with 5 bases between. CDR3 coding DNA: TGTGCCAGTAGTATCAAGGACTATGGCTACACCTTC. Translation: CASSIKDYGYTF.

This clonotype was seen ten or more times. V is TRBV7-8 and J is TRBJ2-1; D ambiguous. The germline gives CDR1 SGHVS, CDR2 FQNEAQ. This CDR3 contains 13 residues. The V and J ends lost 1 base and 6 bases respectively, with 7 bases between them. The CDR3 nucleotides read TGTGCCAGCAGCTTAGGTCCGTCCAATGAGCAGTTCTTC. Translating it yields CASSLGPSNEQFF.

About this clonotype itself: It may be a read error: a sequence one base away is much more abundant. V is TRBV29-1 and J is TRBJ2-3; maybe TRBD1 (6 bases). The CDR3 consists of 12 residues. CDR1 and CDR2 (germline): SQVTM, ANQGSEA. The CDR3 nucleotides read TGCAGCGCTATGACAGGCACAGATACGCTGTATTTT. Translation: CSAMTGTDTLYF.

There are many counts of this clonotype. J is TRBJ1-2 and V is TRBV7-9; TRBD1 agrees at 8 bases. This CDR3 has 14 residues. Per germline, CDR1 SEHNR and CDR2 FQNEAQ (reference sequence). J lost 4 bases, V lost 5 bases, and 6 bases had no gene match. Here the CDR3 DNA reads TGTGCCAGCAGCACCCGGACAGGGAGCTATGGCTACACCTTC. It specifies CASSTRTGSYGYTF. Supplemented by reference TRBV7-9 and TRBJ1-2, the full variable domain reads DTGVSQNPRHKITKRGQNVTFRCDPISEHNRLYWYRQTLGQGPEFLTYFQNEAQLEKSRLLSDRFSAERPKGSFSTLEIQRTEQGDSAMYLCASSTRTGSYGYTFGSGTRLTVV.

The chain links TRBV20-1 to TRBJ1-6, with D unresolved. The V gene lost 6 bases and the J gene lost 7 bases, with 10 bases spanning the gap. Per the germline V gene, CDR1 is DFQATT and CDR2 is SNEGSKA (reference sequence). CDR3 length equals 12 residues. The CDR3 DNA reads as TGCAGTGCCCCGGACGCAAATTCACCCCTCCACTTT. Encoded protein: CSAPDANSPLHF.

This clonotype was seen many times. The chain couples TRBV10-3 to TRBJ1-5; D unclear. Trimming pared 3 bases from V and 7 bases from J, leaving 16 bases between. CDR1 and CDR2 from the germline V gene are ENHRY and SYGVKD. There are 15 residues in the CDR3. This chain's CDR3 is CAISDLGDVGQPQHF. The CDR3, as DNA: TGTGCCATCAGTGACCTCGGGGATGTAGGCCAGCCCCAGCATTTT.

This clonotype showed up just a few times. The genes are TRBV20-1 and TRBJ2-3; TRBD2 matches 9 bases. Per germline, CDR1 DFQATT and CDR2 SNEGSKA (reference sequence). After removal of 4 bases from V and 4 bases from J, the junction contained 9 bases not matched to a gene. This CDR3 spans 15 amino acids. CDR3 region: CSANRRGGPPDTQYF. The CDR3 region has the DNA TGCAGTGCTAACCGGCGGGGGGGGCCCCCAGATACGCAGTATTTT.

The rearrangement uses TRBV7-2 and TRBJ2-2; D may be TRBD1 (5 bases). The V gene lost 2 bases and the J gene lost 5 bases, with 9 bases spanning the gap. In germline, CDR1 is SGHTA, CDR2 FQGNSA. The CDR3 totals 14 residues. In DNA, the CDR3 is TGTGCCAGCAGCTTACAAGGGGTAACCGGGGAGCTGTTTTTT. As protein: CASSLQGVTGELFF.

This clonotype was seen repeatedly, ten times or more. This sequence joins TRBV7-2 and TRBJ2-7, with D maybe TRBD2 (5 bases). The CDR3 totals 12 residues. Germline CDR1 is SGHTA and CDR2 is FQGNSA. Trimming stripped 7 bases from V and 3 bases from J, with 10 bases between. In DNA, the CDR3 is TGTGCCAGCACCCCCGGGGTCTACGAGCAGTACTTC. Residues: CASTPGVYEQYF.

This clonotype was picked up many times. This chain uses TRBV7-2 with TRBJ2-7; no clear D gene. The ends were cut back, 1 base at V and 6 bases at J, with 16 bases in the middle. The CDR3 loop spans 15 amino acids. In germline, CDR1 is SGHTA, CDR2 FQGNSA. For the CDR3, the DNA is TGTGCCAGCAGCTTAGGGTTGGGCCAGACGGGCGAGCAGTACTTC. Translated, it gives CASSLGLGQTGEQYF. Filled out from reference TRBV7-2 and TRBJ2-7, the complete variable domain reads GAGVSQSPSNKVTEKGKDVELRCDPISGHTALYWYRQSLGQGLEFLIYFQGNSAPDKSGLPSDRFSAERTGGSVSTLTIQRTQQEDSAVYLCASSLGLGQTGEQYFGPGTRLTVT.

The chain has TRBV11-3 and TRBJ2-1; 9 nucleotides agree with TRBD2. Trimming took 5 bases from V and 2 from J; bases not matched to a gene: 10. The CDR3 loop spans 17 amino acids. CDR1 is SGHNT, CDR2 YENEEA, per germline. CDR3 sequence (DNA): TGTGCCAGCAGCCCAGGAATTGGCGGGGGGGCCTACAATGAGCAGTTCTTC. The encoded protein is CASSPGIGGGAYNEQFF.

In its sample, this clonotype was seen many times. The chain links TRBV2 to TRBJ1-2; D might be TRBD1 (6 bases). The V gene lost 5 bases and the J gene lost 7 bases, with 17 bases spanning the gap. The CDR3 is 14 residues long. Germline V gives CDR1 SNHLY, CDR2 FYNNEI. The CDR3 reads CASSPLRGDGGYTF. The CDR3 DNA is TGTGCCAGCAGTCCTCTAAGGGGGGATGGTGGCTACACCTTC. Complete variable domain (other parts from reference TRBV2 and TRBJ1-2): EPEVTQTPSHQVTQMGQEVILRCVPISNHLYFYWYRQILGQKVEFLVSFYNNEISEKSEIFDDQFSVERPDGSNFTLKIRSTKLEDSAMYFCASSPLRGDGGYTFGSGTRLTVV.

The V call is TRBV5-4, the J call TRBJ2-6; the match to TRBD1 covers 7 bases. CDR3 size: 17 residues. The trim removed 5 bases at V and 3 bases at J, leaving 11 bases unmatched. Per germline, CDR1 SGHNT and CDR2 YYREEE (reference sequence). CDR3: CASSVGRGISGANVLTF. Here the CDR3 DNA reads TGTGCCAGCAGTGTGGGCAGGGGGATTAGTGGGGCCAACGTCCTGACTTTC.

This clonotype was recorded a few times. The chain carries TRBV7-9 and TRBJ2-7; the D call may be TRBD1 or TRBD2 (5 bases each). The CDR3 spans 13 residues. The V and J ends lost 5 bases and 6 bases respectively, with 14 bases between them. Germline CDR1 and CDR2: SEHNR and FQNEAQ (reference sequence). In nucleotides, the CDR3 is TGTGCCAGCAGCCCTAGTGGGGGATCCGAGCAGTACTTC. This sequence encodes CASSPSGGSEQYF.

This clonotype was found a few times. J is TRBJ2-3 and V is TRBV6-2 or TRBV6-3; D not certain. This CDR3 comprises 15 residues. V was clipped by 0 bases and J by 5 bases, with 12 bases between them. CDR1 and CDR2 from the germline V gene are MNHEY and SVGEGT. The CDR3 loop is CASSYSRSDIDTQYF. The DNA of the CDR3 is TGTGCCAGCAGTTACTCCAGGAGCGACATAGATACGCAGTATTTT.

This clonotype was seen repeatedly, ten times or more. This chain links TRBV20-1 with TRBJ2-7; 7 bases align to TRBD1. CDR1 is DFQATT and CDR2 is SNEGSKA in the germline V gene (reference sequence). The CDR3 extends over 14 amino acids. Trimming at V came to 6 bases and at J to 2 bases, leaving 10 bases not matched to a gene. The CDR3, as DNA: TGCAGTGCCGAACGGACAGGAGCCACCTACGAGCAGTACTTC. Protein product: CSAERTGATYEQYF.

The V and J genes are TRBV6-2 or TRBV6-3 and TRBJ2-7; D gene ambiguous. V lost 6 bases and J lost 5, with 14 bases in between. Germline V gives CDR1 MNHEY, CDR2 SVGEGT. CDR3 length equals 13 residues. The CDR3 DNA follows: TGTGCCAGCAGCCTGGATGTAGGGCACGAGCAGTACTTC. Encoded protein: CASSLDVGHEQYF.

The table lists this clonotype with many counts. The CDR3 nucleotides read TGTGCCAGCAGCTTTTCATTCGGGGGCATTCAGTACTTC. This codes for CASSFSFGGIQYF. The rearrangement links TRBV7-2 to TRBJ2-4; a possible D gene is TRBD2 (6 bases). Trimming removed 3 bases from V and 9 bases from J, with 12 bases in between. The CDR3 spans 13 residues. Germline CDR1 reads SGHTA; CDR2 reads FQGNSA.